The 18 T cell receptor beta chains presented below share a single source sample, sequenced in a study of technical replicates of blood from several donors. TCRdb's copy holds only in-frame clones and misses some; the assay was immunoSEQ multiplex PCR. The sample gives about 98,000 clones, 95% of which show up once; 0.2% to 0.25% is in the top ten. Specimen: T cells isolated from PBMCs. These receptors were obtained from a human donor in good health.

The chain combines TRBV5-4 with TRBJ2-7; 8 bases align to TRBD2. Germline lookup yields CDR1 SGHNT and CDR2 YYREEE (reference sequence). With V trimmed by 1 base and J by 0 bases, 9 bases remained unmatched. CDR3 length equals 17 residues. The CDR3 nucleotides read TGTGCCAGCAGCTTGATGGGGGGGAGCGGGAGCTCCTACGAGCAGTACTTC. It codes for CASSLMGGSGSSYEQYF.

The genes are TRBV7-9 and TRBJ1-5; a weak D match, TRBD1 (6 bases). In germline, CDR1 is SEHNR, CDR2 FQNEAQ (reference sequence). The V gene lost 2 bases and the J gene lost 5 bases, with 13 bases spanning the gap. This CDR3 has 15 residues. CDR3: CASSLSGDTHQPQHF. CDR3 DNA sequence: TGTGCCAGCAGCTTAAGCGGGGACACGCATCAGCCCCAGCATTTT.

V gene TRBV27 combines with J gene TRBJ2-4; D is uncertain. Germline V gene lookup returns CDR1 MNHEY and CDR2 SMNVEV (reference sequence). The CDR3 contains 15 residues. The V end lost 4 bases, the J end lost 0 bases, and 10 bases lay between the germline ends. Here the CDR3 DNA reads TGTGCCAGCAGTTCCTCCCGGGTAGCCAAAAACATTCAGTACTTC. Encoded protein: CASSSSRVAKNIQYF.

The gene calls are TRBV7-8 and TRBJ1-2; the D is unclear. Germline V CDR1 and CDR2: SGHVS, FQNEAQ. Trimming took off 5 bases at V and 9 bases at J, with 22 bases between the two ends. The CDR3 runs 15 residues. The CDR3 spells CASSGRVAGRLSYTF. Written as DNA, the CDR3 is TGTGCCAGCAGCGGCCGAGTGGCAGGAAGGCTAAGCTACACCTTC.

V gene TRBV5-8 combines with J gene TRBJ1-4; D is unresolved. Germline V gene data show CDR1 as SGHTS and CDR2 as YDEGEE. The V and J ends lost 2 bases and 8 bases respectively, with 4 bases between them. CDR3 length: 11 residues. CDR3 region: CASSFQEKLFF. In DNA, the CDR3 is TGTGCCAGCAGCTTCCAGGAAAAACTGTTTTTT.

This clone was counted once. The rearrangement joins TRBV7-9 to TRBJ2-1, with 7 nucleotides matching TRBD2. V shed 3 bases and J 9 bases; nucleotides not matched to a gene: 5. The germline V gene has CDR1 SEHNR and CDR2 FQNEAQ (reference sequence). The CDR3 loop spans 13 amino acids. CDR3 amino acids: CASSFVGGGEQFF. The CDR3 nucleotides are TGTGCCAGCAGCTTCGTTGGGGGGGGTGAGCAGTTCTTC. Using reference TRBV7-9 and TRBJ2-1 for the parts outside the CDR3, the full variable domain is DTGVSQNPRHKITKRGQNVTFRCDPISEHNRLYWYRQTLGQGPEFLTYFQNEAQLEKSRLLSDRFSAERPKGSFSTLEIQRTEQGDSAMYLCASSFVGGGEQFFGPGTRLTVL.

DNA of the CDR3: TGTGCCAGCAGCTTTCGGCTAGCGGCTAACACCTACGAGCAGTACTTC. This sequence encodes CASSFRLAANTYEQYF. This chain links TRBV11-2 with TRBJ2-7, with 7 bases matching TRBD2. Germline CDR1 is SGHAT and CDR2 is FQNNGV. The CDR3 extends over 16 amino acids. V gave up 3 bases and J gave up 2 bases; unmatched junction bases: 10.

This clone was detected only once. The CDR3 region is CASRQGTEAFF. The CDR3 DNA reads as TGTGCCAGCAGACAGGGCACTGAAGCTTTCTTT. The chain carries TRBV5-5 and TRBJ1-1, with D tentatively TRBD1 (6 bases). Per the germline V gene, CDR1 is SGHKS and CDR2 is YYEKEE (reference sequence). V was pared by 5 bases and J by 4 bases, with 6 bases between. The CDR3 is 11 residues long.

The J gene is TRBJ2-5, the V gene TRBV27; 13 nucleotides align to TRBD2. The CDR3 has 17 residues. J lost 6 bases, V lost 6 bases, and 13 bases had no gene match. The germline V gene has CDR1 MNHEY and CDR2 SMNVEV (reference sequence). The CDR3 here is CASSSDPRTSGRQTQYF. Written as DNA, the CDR3 is TGTGCCAGCAGCAGCGATCCTCGGACTAGCGGGAGACAGACCCAGTACTTC.

V gene TRBV7-9 combines with J gene TRBJ2-5; 7 bases line up with TRBD1. In germline, CDR1 is SEHNR, CDR2 FQNEAQ (reference sequence). Trimming took 5 bases from V and 1 from J; bases not matched to a gene: 1. This CDR3 has 13 amino acids. The CDR3 is CASSGTAQETQYF. The CDR3 nucleotides read TGTGCCAGCAGCGGGACAGCCCAAGAGACCCAGTACTTC.

The chain joins TRBV6-1 to TRBJ1-2, with D possibly TRBD1 on 6 matching bases. Trimming pared 4 bases from V and 7 bases from J, leaving 19 bases between. CDR1 is MNHNS and CDR2 is SASEGT in the germline V gene. The CDR3 runs 15 residues. The CDR3 DNA reads TGTGCCAGCAGTGCCCAGGGGCCCGTCTACTCTGGCTACACCTTC. Protein: CASSAQGPVYSGYTF.

The J gene is TRBJ2-7, the V gene TRBV5-1; a possible D gene is TRBD1 (6 bases). CDR1 and CDR2 (germline): SGHRS, YFSETQ. Trimming pared 4 bases from V and 2 bases from J, leaving 10 bases between. CDR3 size: 13 residues. CDR3 nucleotides: TGCGCCAGCAGCCTACAGGGTACCTACGAGCAGTACTTC. The encoded protein is CASSLQGTYEQYF. The complete variable domain, with remaining parts taken from reference TRBV5-1 and TRBJ2-7, reads KAGVTQTPRYLIKTRGQQVTLSCSPISGHRSVSWYQQTPGQGLQFLFEYFSETQRNKGNFPGRFSGRQFSNSRSEMNVSTLELGDSALYLCASSLQGTYEQYFGPGTRLTVT.

The chain recombines TRBV28 with TRBJ1-1; D unresolved. Deletions cut 3 bases from V and 5 bases from J, with 4 bases between. CDR3 length equals 11 residues. Germline CDR1 MDHEN, CDR2 SYDVKM. In DNA, the CDR3 is TGTGCCAGCAGTTTCGGGACTGAAGCTTTCTTT. This translates into CASSFGTEAFF.

This rearrangement joins TRBV7-9 to TRBJ2-5; D may be TRBD2 (6 bases). CDR1 and CDR2 from the germline V gene are SEHNR and FQNEAQ (reference sequence). V was cut by 5 bases and J by 3 bases, with 16 bases left in between. The CDR3 contains 15 residues. This CDR3 is CASSDFGRDKETQYF. CDR3 sequence (DNA): TGTGCCAGCAGCGACTTCGGGAGAGATAAAGAGACCCAGTACTTC.

The rearrangement joins TRBV20-1 to TRBJ2-7; D perhaps matches TRBD1 (5 bases). Germline-derived CDR1 and CDR2 are DFQATT and SNEGSKA (reference sequence). The V end lost 4 bases, the J end lost 4 bases, and 8 bases lay between the germline ends. The CDR3 contains 11 residues. CDR3 nucleotide sequence: TGCAGTGCTACGGACACTTACGAGCAGTACTTC. Translating gives CSATDTYEQYF.

The V gene is TRBV5-1, the J gene TRBJ2-7; 9 bases are shared with TRBD1. CDR1 and CDR2 (germline): SGHRS, YFSETQ. With V trimmed by 7 bases and J by 0 bases, 5 bases remained unmatched. The CDR3 has 14 amino acids. The CDR3: CASGPGQGSYEQYF. As DNA, the CDR3 is TGCGCCAGCGGGCCGGGACAGGGCTCCTACGAGCAGTACTTC.

This clone was recorded once. In DNA, the CDR3 is TGCGCCAGCAGTGATCCGGGACAGGACAATGAGCAGTTCTTC. Protein: CASSDPGQDNEQFF. The V gene is TRBV10-2, the J gene TRBJ2-1; 8 nucleotides match TRBD1. The V and J ends lost 3 bases and 5 bases, in that order; junction bases with no gene match: 3. CDR3 size: 14 residues. From germline, CDR1 is WSHSY and CDR2 SAAADI.

The gene calls are TRBV27 and TRBJ2-2; 11 bases agree with TRBD2. The V gene end was trimmed by 7 bases and the J gene end by 0 bases; junction bases not matched to a gene: 7. Germline CDR1 and CDR2: MNHEY and SMNVEV (reference sequence). The CDR3 length is 17 residues. For the CDR3, the DNA is TGTGCCAGCATAACTAGCGGGGGACTCGCGAACACCGGGGAGCTGTTTTTT. It specifies CASITSGGLANTGELFF.